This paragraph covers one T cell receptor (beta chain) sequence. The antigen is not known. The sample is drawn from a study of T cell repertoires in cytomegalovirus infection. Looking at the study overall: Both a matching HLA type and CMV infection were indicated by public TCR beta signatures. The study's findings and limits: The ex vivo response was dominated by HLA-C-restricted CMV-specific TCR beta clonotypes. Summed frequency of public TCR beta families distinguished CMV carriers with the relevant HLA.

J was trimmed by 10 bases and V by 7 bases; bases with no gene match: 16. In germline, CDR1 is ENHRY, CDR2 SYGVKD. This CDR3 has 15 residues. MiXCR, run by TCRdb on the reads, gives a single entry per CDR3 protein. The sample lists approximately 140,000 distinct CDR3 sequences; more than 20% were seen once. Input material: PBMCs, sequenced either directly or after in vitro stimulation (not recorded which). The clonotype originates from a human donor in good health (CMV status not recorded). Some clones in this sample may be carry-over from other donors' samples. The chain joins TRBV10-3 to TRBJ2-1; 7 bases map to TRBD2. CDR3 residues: CAITPASGTFGEQFF. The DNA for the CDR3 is TGTGCCATCACTCCGGCCAGCGGGACGTTCGGGGAGCAGTTCTTC.